A single sample gave rise to the 2 T cell receptor beta chains below, sequenced in a study of T-cell memory formation after mild COVID-19. Via MiXCR, TCRdb re-called the 5' RACE reads, giving one row per CDR3 protein. The table shows roughly 450,000 distinct CDR3 sequences, with roughly 20% occurring only once. Sequenced: PBMCs or a T cell subset sorted from them (not recorded which). The receptors stem from an adult woman who had mild COVID-19 (a few samples of this study predate the infection). Cell type and time point are not known.

The chain joins TRBV12-3 or TRBV12-4 to TRBJ2-1; TRBD2 matches 11 bases. The trim removed 7 bases at V and 7 bases at J, leaving 12 bases unmatched. This CDR3 is built from 16 residues. CDR3 in DNA: TGTGCCAGCACAGTGGGACTAGCGGCGCTTAATAATGAGCAGTTCTTC. Amino acid sequence: CASTVGLAALNNEQFF.

The chain's CDR3 is CASSQVAGGYNEQFF. The CDR3 nucleotides are TGCGCCAGCAGCCAAGTAGCGGGAGGGTACAATGAGCAGTTCTTC. V usage is TRBV4-3 and J usage is TRBJ2-1; TRBD2 agrees at 11 bases. Germline loops: CDR1 LGHNA, CDR2 YSLEER. The CDR3 length is 15 residues. V lost 1 base and J lost 4; bases outside the gene matches: 0.